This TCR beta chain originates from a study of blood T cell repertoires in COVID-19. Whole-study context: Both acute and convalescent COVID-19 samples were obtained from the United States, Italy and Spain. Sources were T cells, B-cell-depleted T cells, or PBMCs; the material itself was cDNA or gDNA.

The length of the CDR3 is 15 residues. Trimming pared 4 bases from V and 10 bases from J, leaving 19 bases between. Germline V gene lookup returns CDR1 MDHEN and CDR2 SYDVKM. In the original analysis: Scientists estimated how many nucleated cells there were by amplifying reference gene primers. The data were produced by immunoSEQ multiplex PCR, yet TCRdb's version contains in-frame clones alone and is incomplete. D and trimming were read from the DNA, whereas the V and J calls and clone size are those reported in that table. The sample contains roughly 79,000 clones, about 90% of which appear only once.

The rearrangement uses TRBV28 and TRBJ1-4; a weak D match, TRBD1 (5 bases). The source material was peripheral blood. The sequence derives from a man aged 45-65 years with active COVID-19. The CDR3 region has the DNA TGTGCCAGCAGTTCCCTGAACGACAGAGTCGGAAAACTGTTTTTT. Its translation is CASSSLNDRVGKLFF.